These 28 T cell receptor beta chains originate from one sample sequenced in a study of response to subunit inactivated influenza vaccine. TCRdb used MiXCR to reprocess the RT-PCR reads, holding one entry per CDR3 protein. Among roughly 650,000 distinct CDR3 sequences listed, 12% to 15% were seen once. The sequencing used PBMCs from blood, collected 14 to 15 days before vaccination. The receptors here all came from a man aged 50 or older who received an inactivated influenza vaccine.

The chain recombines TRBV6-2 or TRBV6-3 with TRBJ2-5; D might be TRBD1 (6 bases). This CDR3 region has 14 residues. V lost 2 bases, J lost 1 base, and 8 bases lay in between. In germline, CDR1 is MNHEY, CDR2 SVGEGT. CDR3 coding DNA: TGTGCCAGCAGTTACCCACAGGGCCAAGAGACCCAGTACTTC. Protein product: CASSYPQGQETQYF.

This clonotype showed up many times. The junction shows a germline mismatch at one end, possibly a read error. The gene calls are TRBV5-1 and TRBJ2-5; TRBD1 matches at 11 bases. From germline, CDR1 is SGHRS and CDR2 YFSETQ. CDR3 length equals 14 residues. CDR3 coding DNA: TGTGCCAGCAGCTTGGGACAGGGGGTAGAGACCCAGTACTTC. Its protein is CASSLGQGVETQYF.

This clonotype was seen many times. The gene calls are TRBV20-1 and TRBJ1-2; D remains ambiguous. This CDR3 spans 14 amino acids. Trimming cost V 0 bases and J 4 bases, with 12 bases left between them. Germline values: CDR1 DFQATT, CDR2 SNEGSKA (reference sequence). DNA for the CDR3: TGCAGTGCTAGAGATGGGGAGGGAACCTATGGCTACACCTTC. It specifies CSARDGEGTYGYTF.

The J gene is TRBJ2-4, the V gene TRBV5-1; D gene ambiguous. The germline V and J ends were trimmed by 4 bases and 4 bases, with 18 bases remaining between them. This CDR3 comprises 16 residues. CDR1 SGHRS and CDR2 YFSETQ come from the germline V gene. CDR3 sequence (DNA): TGCGCCAGCAGCCTGGCGGTGGACGCGAGAAAAAACATTCAGTACTTC. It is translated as CASSLAVDARKNIQYF.

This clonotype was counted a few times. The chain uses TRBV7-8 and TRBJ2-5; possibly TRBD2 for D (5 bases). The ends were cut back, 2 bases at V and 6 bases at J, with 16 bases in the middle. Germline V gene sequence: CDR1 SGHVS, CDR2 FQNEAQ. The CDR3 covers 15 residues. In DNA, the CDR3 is TGTGCCAGCAGCTTACCTCCGGGGTTGAAAAAGACCCAGTACTTC. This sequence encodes CASSLPPGLKKTQYF.

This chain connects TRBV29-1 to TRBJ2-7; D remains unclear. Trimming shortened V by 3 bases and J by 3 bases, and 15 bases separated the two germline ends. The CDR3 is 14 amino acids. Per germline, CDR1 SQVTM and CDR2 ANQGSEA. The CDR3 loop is CSVEGSGEYYEQYF. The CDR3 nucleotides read TGCAGCGTTGAGGGCTCAGGAGAATACTACGAGCAGTACTTC.

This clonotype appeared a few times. Here the CDR3 DNA reads TGTGCCAGCAGTTACTCTGGTTACACCGGGGAGCTGTTTTTT. The encoded protein is CASSYSGYTGELFF. The rearrangement joins TRBV6-5 to TRBJ2-2; no clear D gene. The CDR3 totals 14 residues. Germline assignment: CDR1 MNHEY and CDR2 SVGAGI. Trimming shortened V by 0 bases and J by 3 bases, and 5 bases separated the two germline ends.

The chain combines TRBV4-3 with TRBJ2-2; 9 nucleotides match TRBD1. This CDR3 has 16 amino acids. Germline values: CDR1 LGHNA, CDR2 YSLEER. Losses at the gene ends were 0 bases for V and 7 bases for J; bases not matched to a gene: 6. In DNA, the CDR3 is TGCGCCAGCAGCCAAGATGTACCGGGACAGGGCGGGGAGCTGTTTTTT. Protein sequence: CASSQDVPGQGGELFF.

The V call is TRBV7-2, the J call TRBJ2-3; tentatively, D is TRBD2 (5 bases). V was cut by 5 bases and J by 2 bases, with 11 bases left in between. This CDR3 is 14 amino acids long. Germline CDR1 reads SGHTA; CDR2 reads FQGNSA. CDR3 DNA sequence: TGTGCCAGCAGCCCGGGATTCGCCACAGATACGCAGTATTTT. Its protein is CASSPGFATDTQYF.

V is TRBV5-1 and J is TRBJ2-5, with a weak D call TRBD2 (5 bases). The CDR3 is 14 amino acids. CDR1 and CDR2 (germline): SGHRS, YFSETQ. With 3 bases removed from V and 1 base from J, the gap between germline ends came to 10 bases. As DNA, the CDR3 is TGCGCCAGCAGCTCCAGAAGCGGCCAAGAGACCCAGTACTTC. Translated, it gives CASSSRSGQETQYF.

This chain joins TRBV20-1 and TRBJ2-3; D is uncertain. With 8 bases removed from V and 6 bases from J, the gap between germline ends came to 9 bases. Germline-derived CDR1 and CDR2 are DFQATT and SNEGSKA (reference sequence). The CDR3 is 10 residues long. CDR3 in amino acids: CSTEVDTQYF. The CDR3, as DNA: TGCAGTACAGAGGTGGATACGCAGTATTTT.

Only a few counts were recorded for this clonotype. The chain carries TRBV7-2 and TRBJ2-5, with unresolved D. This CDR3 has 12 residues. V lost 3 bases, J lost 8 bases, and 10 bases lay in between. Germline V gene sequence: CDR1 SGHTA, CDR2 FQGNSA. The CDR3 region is CASSFGPPTQYF. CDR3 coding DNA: TGTGCCAGCAGCTTTGGACCTCCAACCCAGTACTTC.

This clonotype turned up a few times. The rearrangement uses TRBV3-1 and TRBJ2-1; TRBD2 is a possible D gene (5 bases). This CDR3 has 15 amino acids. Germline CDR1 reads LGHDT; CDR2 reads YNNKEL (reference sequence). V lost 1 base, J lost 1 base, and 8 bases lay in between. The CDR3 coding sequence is TGTGCCAGCAGCCAAGGCCGGAGGTCCTACAATGAGCAGTTCTTC. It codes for CASSQGRRSYNEQFF.

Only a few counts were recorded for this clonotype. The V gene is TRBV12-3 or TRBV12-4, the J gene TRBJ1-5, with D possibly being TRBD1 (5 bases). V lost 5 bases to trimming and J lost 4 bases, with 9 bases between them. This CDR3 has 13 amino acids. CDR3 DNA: TGTGCCAGCAGTACAGGTAGTAATCAGCCCCAGCATTTT. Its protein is CASSTGSNQPQHF.

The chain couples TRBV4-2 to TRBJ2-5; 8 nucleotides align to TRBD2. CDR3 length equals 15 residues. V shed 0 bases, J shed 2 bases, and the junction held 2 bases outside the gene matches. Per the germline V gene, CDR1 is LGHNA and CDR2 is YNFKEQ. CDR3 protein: CASSQDSGAQETQYF. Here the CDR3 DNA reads TGTGCCAGCAGCCAAGATAGCGGGGCTCAAGAGACCCAGTACTTC.

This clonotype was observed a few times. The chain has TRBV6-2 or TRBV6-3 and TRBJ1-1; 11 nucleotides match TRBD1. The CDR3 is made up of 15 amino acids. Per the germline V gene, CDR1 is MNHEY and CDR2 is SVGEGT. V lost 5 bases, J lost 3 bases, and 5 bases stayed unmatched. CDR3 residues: CASSTRTGGYTEAFF. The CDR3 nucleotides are TGTGCCAGCAGTACAAGGACAGGGGGCTACACTGAAGCTTTCTTT.

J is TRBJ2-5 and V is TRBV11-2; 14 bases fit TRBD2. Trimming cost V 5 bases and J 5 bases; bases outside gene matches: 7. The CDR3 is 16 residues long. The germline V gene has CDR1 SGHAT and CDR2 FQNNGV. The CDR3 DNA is TGTGCCAGCAGCCTGGGACTAGCGGGAGCTACTGAGACCCAGTACTTC. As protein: CASSLGLAGATETQYF.

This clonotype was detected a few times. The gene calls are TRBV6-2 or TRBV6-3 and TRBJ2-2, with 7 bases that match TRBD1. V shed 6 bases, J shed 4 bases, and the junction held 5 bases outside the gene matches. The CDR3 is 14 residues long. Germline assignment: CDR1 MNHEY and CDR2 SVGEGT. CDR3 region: CASREQGFTGELFF. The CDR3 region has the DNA TGTGCCAGCAGAGAACAGGGGTTCACCGGGGAGCTGTTTTTT.

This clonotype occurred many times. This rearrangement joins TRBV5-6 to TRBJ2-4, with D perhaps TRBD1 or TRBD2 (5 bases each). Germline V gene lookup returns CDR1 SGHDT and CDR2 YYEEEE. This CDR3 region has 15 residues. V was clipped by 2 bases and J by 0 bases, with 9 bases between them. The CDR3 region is CASSFWGSAKNIQYF. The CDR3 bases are TGTGCCAGCAGCTTCTGGGGGTCAGCCAAAAACATTCAGTACTTC.

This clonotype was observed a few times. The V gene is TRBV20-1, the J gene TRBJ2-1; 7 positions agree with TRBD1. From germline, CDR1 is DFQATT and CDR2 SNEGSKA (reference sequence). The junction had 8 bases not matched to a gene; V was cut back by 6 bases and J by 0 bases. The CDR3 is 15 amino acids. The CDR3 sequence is CSALDRLSSYNEQFF. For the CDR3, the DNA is TGCAGTGCCTTGGACAGGCTAAGCTCCTACAATGAGCAGTTCTTC.

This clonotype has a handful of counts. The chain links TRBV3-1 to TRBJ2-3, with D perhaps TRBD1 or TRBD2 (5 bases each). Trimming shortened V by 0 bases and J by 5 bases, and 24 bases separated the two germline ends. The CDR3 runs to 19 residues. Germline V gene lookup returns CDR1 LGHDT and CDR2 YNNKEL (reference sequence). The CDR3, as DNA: TGTGCCAGCAGCCAAGAACTAGTATGGGGGAGCCTCGAGGGAGATACGCAGTATTTT. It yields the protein CASSQELVWGSLEGDTQYF.

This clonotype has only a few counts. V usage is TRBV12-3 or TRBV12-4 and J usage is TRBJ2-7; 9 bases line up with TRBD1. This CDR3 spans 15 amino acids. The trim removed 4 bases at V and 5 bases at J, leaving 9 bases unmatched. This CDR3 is CASSSGTGTLDEQYF. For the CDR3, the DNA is TGTGCCAGCAGTTCGGGGACAGGGACGTTGGACGAGCAGTACTTC.

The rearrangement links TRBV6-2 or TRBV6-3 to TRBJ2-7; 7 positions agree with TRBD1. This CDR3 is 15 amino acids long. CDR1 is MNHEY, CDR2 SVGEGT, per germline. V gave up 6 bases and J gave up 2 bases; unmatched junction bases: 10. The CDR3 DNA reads TGTGCCAGCAGAAGGGACAGCCGAGAGACCTACGAGCAGTACTTC. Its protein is CASRRDSRETYEQYF.

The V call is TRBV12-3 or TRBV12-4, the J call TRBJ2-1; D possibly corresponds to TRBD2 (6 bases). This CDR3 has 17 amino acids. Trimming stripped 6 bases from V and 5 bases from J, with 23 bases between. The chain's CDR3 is CASRTSSGPPHHNEQFF. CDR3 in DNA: TGTGCCAGCAGAACTAGCAGCGGACCCCCCCACCACAATGAGCAGTTCTTC.

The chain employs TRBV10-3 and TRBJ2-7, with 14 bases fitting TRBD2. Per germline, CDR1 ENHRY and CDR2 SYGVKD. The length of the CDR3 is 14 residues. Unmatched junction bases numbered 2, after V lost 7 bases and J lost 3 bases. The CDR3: CAITGTSGGYEQYF. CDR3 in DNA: TGTGCCATCACCGGGACTAGCGGGGGCTACGAGCAGTACTTC.

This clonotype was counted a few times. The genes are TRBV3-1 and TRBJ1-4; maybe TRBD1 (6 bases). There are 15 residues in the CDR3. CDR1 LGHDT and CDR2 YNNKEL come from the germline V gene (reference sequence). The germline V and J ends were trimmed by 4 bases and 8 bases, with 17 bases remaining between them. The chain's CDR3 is CASSRTGPAKEKLFF. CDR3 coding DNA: TGTGCCAGCAGCCGTACAGGGCCGGCCAAGGAAAAACTGTTTTTT.

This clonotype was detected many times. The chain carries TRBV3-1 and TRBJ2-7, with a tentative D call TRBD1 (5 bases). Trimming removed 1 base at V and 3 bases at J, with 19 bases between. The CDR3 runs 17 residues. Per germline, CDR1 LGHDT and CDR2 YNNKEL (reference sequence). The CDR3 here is CASSQGYLSGQYYEQYF. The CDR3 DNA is TGTGCCAGCAGCCAAGGCTATCTTTCAGGGCAATACTACGAGCAGTACTTC.

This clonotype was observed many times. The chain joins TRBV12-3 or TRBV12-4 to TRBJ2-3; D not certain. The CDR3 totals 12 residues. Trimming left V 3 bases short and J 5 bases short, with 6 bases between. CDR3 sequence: CASSFGGDTQYF. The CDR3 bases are TGTGCCAGCAGTTTTGGTGGAGATACGCAGTATTTT.